This is a list of T cell receptor beta chains from one sample in a study of T-cell memory formation after mild COVID-19. TCRdb analysed the 5' RACE reads with MiXCR anew, one entry per CDR3 protein. Of 95,000 to 110,000 distinct CDR3 sequences detected, approximately 15% appear once; the ten largest clones hold 39%. Sequenced sample: PBMCs or a T cell subset sorted from them (not recorded which). These TCRs come from a man between 18 and 29 years old who had mild COVID-19 (a few samples of this study predate the infection). Cell type and time point are not known. Both conserved end residues are trimmed from each CDR3. Fields, in order: V gene, J gene, CDR3 length, CDR3 protein.

TRBV4-1	TRBJ2-3	14	ASSQDGGRAADTQY
TRBV9	TRBJ2-1	11	ASSDPVDNEQF
TRBV4-2	TRBJ2-2	12	ASSHGQSTGELF
TRBV13	TRBJ2-7	13	ASSSNHRETYEQY
TRBV6-5	TRBJ2-5	14	ASSYGAGGPMETQY
TRBV12-3/TRBV12-4	TRBJ1-2	11	ASSLLGNYGYT
TRBV20-1	TRBJ2-7	12	SARDAPGPVEQY
TRBV12-3/TRBV12-4	TRBJ2-1	12	ASSSGTYYNEQF
TRBV6-5	TRBJ1-2	14	ASSYTRGGPPYGYT
TRBV5-1	TRBJ2-5	12	ASRRTGYQETQY
TRBV28	TRBJ2-3	13	ASSFPGAGTDTQY
TRBV4-1	TRBJ2-7	16	ASSQDRNAGGLSYEQY
TRBV6-4	TRBJ2-1	16	ASSDGPGTGGEKDEQF
TRBV4-1	TRBJ2-5	16	ASSQEHGGLAEQETQY
TRBV10-3	TRBJ2-1	8	AIMGDEQF
TRBV6-5	TRBJ2-3	12	ASSYSQYTDTQY
TRBV5-1	TRBJ2-1	11	ASSLAGDNEQF
TRBV5-1	TRBJ1-4	14	ASSLEQGPTNEKLF
TRBV7-2	TRBJ2-3	9	ASGHTDTQY
TRBV5-6	TRBJ1-5	12	ASSVLSSNQPQH
TRBV5-4	TRBJ2-7	12	ASSEWGDTYEQY
TRBV4-1	TRBJ1-2	15	ASSRIGGADSNYGYT
TRBV4-1	TRBJ2-3	14	ASSHPTGYLTDTQY
TRBV4-1	TRBJ2-2	8	ASGSGELF
TRBV12-3/TRBV12-4	TRBJ2-5	11	ASSPGLQRIQY